This TCR beta chain came from a study of T cell responses to AZD1222 COVID-19 vaccine. Produced via immunoSEQ multiplex PCR; TCRdb's table is partial and in-frame only. The sample shows over 110,000 clones, just over 90% of them seen only once. Trimming pared 6 bases from V and 2 bases from J, leaving 5 bases between. The germline CDR1 and CDR2 sequences are SGHAT and FQNNGV. The CDR3 covers 13 residues. Study results and caveats: Nearly half of spike-specific TCRs reportedly target unmutated variant regions.

A single count supports this clone. Its antigen remains unknown. V is TRBV11-2 and J is TRBJ2-6; D is unclear. This material consisted of peripheral blood, taken on day 0 of AZD1222 vaccination. This sequence was found in an adult in good health. CDR3 DNA: TGTGCCAGCAGTTCTCCTGGGGCCAACGTCCTGACTTTC. Translation: CASSSPGANVLTF.